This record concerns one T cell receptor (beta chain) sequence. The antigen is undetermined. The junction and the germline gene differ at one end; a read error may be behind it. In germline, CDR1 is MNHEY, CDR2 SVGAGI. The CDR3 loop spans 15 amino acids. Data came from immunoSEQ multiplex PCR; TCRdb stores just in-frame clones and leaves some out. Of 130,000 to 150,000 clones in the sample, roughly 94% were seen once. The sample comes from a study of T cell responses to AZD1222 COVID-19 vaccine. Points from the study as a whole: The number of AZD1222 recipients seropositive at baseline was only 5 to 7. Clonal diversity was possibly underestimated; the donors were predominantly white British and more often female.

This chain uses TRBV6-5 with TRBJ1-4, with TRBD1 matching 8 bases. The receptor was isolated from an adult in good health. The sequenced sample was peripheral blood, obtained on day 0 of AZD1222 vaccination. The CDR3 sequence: CASSHSDRVNEKLFF. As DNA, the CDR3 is TGTGCCAGCAGTCACTCGGACAGGGTGAATGAAAAACTGTTTTTT.